Sequencing of this TCR beta chain was carried out in a study of cytomegalovirus exposure and HLA in healthy donors. The CDR3 totals 16 residues. Germline CDR1 is SQVTM and CDR2 is ANQGSEA. V gave up 3 bases and J gave up 1 base; unmatched junction bases: 5. 60 Vbeta and 13 Jbeta primers were used in PCR. Study processing details: An analysis that came later counted 80 million or so unique TCR beta chains, around 12 million shared. Using immunoSEQ multiplex PCR, the repertoire was profiled, and TCRdb retains in-frame clones only, with some absent. V, J and clone size reflect that table, while D and trimming were determined from the DNA. The repertoire holds over 150,000 clones, 80% to 90% seen once, with about 7% in the top ten.

This TCR was recovered from a woman under 40 in good health and CMV-seropositive. The sample comprised PBMCs. The chain uses TRBV29-1 and TRBJ2-4; TRBD1 matches at 11 bases. In DNA, the CDR3 is TGCAGCGTTGATGACGGACAGGGGGCTGCCAAAAACATTCAGTACTTC. Residues: CSVDDGQGAAKNIQYF.